This T cell receptor beta chain stems from a study of T cells in Graves' hyperthyroidism and ophthalmopathy. This clonotype was seen ten or more times. Using RNA transcripts as the source, TCR beta CDR3 regions were amplified. First-round RT-PCR targeting the TCR CDR3 was performed with the HTBI primer set. MiXCR, applied by TCRdb to the multiplex PCR reads, yields one record per CDR3 protein. Of hundreds of thousands of distinct CDR3 sequences in the sample, about 18% were seen once. V was clipped by 0 bases and J by 6 bases; unmatched bases: 8. Per germline, CDR1 SGHRS and CDR2 YFSETQ. The CDR3 is made up of 15 amino acids.

This chain links TRBV5-1 with TRBJ1-2, with 7 bases that match TRBD1. Sequenced: blood. The receptor comes from a woman aged 18-29 years with Graves' hyperthyroidism. The chain's CDR3 is CASSLVGRGADGYTF. Written as DNA, the CDR3 is TGCGCCAGCAGCTTGGTCGGCAGGGGGGCCGATGGCTACACCTTC.